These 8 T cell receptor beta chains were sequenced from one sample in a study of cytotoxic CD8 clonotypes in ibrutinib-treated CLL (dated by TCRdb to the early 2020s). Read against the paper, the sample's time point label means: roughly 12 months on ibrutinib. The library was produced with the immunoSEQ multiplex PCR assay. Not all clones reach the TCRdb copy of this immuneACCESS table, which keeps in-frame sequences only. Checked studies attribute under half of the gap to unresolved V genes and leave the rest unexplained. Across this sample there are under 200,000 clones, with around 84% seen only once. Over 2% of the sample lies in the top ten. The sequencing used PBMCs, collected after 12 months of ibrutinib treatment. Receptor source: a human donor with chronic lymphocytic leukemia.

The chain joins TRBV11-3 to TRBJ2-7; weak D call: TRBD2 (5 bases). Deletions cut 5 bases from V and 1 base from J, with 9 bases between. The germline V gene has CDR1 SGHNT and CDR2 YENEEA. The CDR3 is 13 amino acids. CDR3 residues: CASSPGISYEQYF. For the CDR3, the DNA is TGTGCCAGCAGCCCCGGGATTTCCTACGAGCAGTACTTC.

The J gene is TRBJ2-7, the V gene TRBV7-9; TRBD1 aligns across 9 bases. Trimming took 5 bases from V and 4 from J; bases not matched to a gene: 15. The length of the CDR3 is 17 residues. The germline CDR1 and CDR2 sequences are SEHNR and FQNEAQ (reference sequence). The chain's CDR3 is CASSTLPRWDRVYEQYF. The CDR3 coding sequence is TGTGCCAGCAGCACCCTACCCCGGTGGGACAGGGTTTACGAGCAGTACTTC.

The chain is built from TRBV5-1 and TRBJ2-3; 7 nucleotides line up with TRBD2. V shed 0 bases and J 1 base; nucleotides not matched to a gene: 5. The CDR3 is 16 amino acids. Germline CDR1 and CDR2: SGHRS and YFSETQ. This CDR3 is CASSLELAIRTDTQYF. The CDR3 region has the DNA TGCGCCAGCAGCTTGGAACTAGCGATCCGCACAGATACGCAGTATTTT.

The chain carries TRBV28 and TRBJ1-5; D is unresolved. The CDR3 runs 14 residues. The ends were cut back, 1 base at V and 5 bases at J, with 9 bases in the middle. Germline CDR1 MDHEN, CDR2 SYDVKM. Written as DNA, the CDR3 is TGTGCCAGCAGTTTATCGCAGTATGATCAGCCCCAGCATTTT. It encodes CASSLSQYDQPQHF.

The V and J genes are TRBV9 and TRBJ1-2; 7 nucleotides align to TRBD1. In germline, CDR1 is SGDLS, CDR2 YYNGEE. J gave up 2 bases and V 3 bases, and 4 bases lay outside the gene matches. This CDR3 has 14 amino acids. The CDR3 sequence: CASSATGQNYGYTF. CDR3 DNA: TGTGCCAGCAGCGCTACGGGACAGAACTATGGCTACACCTTC.

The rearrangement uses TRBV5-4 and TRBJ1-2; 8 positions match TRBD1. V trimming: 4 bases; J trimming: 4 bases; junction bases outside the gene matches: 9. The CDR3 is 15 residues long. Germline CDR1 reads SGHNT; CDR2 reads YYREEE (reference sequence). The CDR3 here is CASSVLQGEAYGYTF. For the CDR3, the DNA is TGTGCCAGCAGCGTTTTACAGGGGGAAGCCTATGGCTACACCTTC.

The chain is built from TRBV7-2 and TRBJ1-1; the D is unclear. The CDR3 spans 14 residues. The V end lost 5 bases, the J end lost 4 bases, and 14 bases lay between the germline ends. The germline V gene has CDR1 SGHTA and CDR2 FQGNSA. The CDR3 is CASSQTRLGTEAFF. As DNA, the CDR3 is TGTGCCAGCAGCCAAACAAGGTTGGGCACTGAAGCTTTCTTT.

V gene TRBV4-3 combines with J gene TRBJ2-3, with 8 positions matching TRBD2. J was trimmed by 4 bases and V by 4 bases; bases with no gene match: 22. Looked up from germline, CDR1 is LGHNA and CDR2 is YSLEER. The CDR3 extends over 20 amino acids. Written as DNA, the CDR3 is TGCGCCAGCAGCCGAGACCACGGGGGGGCGAGACTCGCTTTCCCAGATACGCAGTATTTT. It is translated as CASSRDHGGARLAFPDTQYF.